The 27 T cell receptor beta chains reported below all come from one sample, sequenced in a study of blood T cell repertoires in COVID-19. TCRdb's copy holds only in-frame clones and misses some; the assay was immunoSEQ multiplex PCR. This sample has about 100,000 clones, with approximately 80% found just once. Source material: peripheral blood. These receptors all come from a woman in her sixties or seventies with acute or convalescent COVID-19.

V gene TRBV30 combines with J gene TRBJ2-5; D not resolved. CDR3 length: 13 amino acids. V shed 0 bases and J shed 5 bases, with 10 bases lying between them. Looked up from germline, CDR1 is GTSNPN and CDR2 is SVGIG (reference sequence). Here the CDR3 reads CAWSVNRWETQYF. The CDR3 DNA reads as TGTGCCTGGAGTGTTAATAGATGGGAGACCCAGTACTTC. Together with reference TRBV30 and TRBJ2-5, the CDR3 gives the full variable domain: SQTIHQWPATLVQPVGSPLSLECTVEGTSNPNLYWYRQAAGRGLQLLFYSVGIGQISSEVPQNLSASRPQDRQFILSSKKLLLSDSGFYLCAWSVNRWETQYFGPGTRLLVL.

This clone was counted a single time. The chain joins TRBV12-5 to TRBJ1-2, with 9 bases lining up with TRBD1. Germline CDR1 LGHNT, CDR2 FRNRAP. There are 15 residues in the CDR3. The J segment lost 4 bases and the V segment lost 2 bases, leaving 5 bases of the junction unmatched. The CDR3 is CASGLSLDRGYGYTF. CDR3 nucleotides: TGTGCTAGTGGTTTGTCCCTGGACAGGGGCTATGGCTACACCTTC.

This clone was picked up a small number of times. This chain links TRBV12-3 or TRBV12-4 with TRBJ1-2; D unresolved. Trimming removed 6 bases from V and 8 bases from J, with 13 bases in between. The CDR3 spans 12 residues. CDR3 loop: CASSYRSIGYTF. The CDR3 region has the DNA TGTGCCAGCAGCTACAGAAGCATCGGCTACACCTTC.

The V gene is TRBV5-1, the J gene TRBJ2-3; TRBD1 matches at 8 bases. Trimming removed 3 bases from V and 1 base from J; junction bases left unmatched: 7. There are 16 residues in the CDR3. Germline CDR1 is SGHRS and CDR2 is YFSETQ. The DNA of the CDR3 is TGCGCCAGCAGCTCTAACAGGGGGGCCGGCACAGATACGCAGTATTTT. It specifies CASSSNRGAGTDTQYF.

The rearrangement uses TRBV7-6 and TRBJ2-3, with 10 bases fitting TRBD2. Germline CDR1 reads SGHVS; CDR2 reads FNYEAQ. This CDR3 spans 15 amino acids. J gave up 1 base and V 5 bases, and 3 bases lay outside the gene matches. Here the CDR3 reads CASSGTSGGTDTQYF. Here the CDR3 DNA reads TGTGCCAGCAGCGGTACTAGCGGGGGCACAGATACGCAGTATTTT.

The sample holds one count of this clone. The rearrangement links TRBV19 to TRBJ2-5, with D maybe TRBD2 (6 bases). Trimming took off 4 bases at V and 2 bases at J, with 14 bases between the two ends. Germline V gene lookup returns CDR1 LNHDA and CDR2 SQIVND (reference sequence). CDR3 size: 15 residues. The CDR3 reads CASSRDPGGQETQYF. For the CDR3, the DNA is TGTGCCAGTAGTAGAGACCCCGGGGGTCAAGAGACCCAGTACTTC.

V is TRBV2 and J is TRBJ1-1, with 8 nucleotides matching TRBD1. V was pared by 9 bases and J by 5 bases, with 8 bases of the junction left unmatched. Germline V gives CDR1 SNHLY, CDR2 FYNNEI. The CDR3 is made up of 13 amino acids. Written as DNA, the CDR3 is TGTGCCAGGGAGACAACAGGGGGTACTGAAGCTTTCTTT. Translating gives CARETTGGTEAFF.

J is TRBJ1-6 and V is TRBV19; D is perhaps TRBD1 (5 bases). V was shortened by 6 bases and J by 6 bases, with 15 bases between the two germline ends. CDR1 is LNHDA, CDR2 SQIVND, per germline (reference sequence). The CDR3 extends over 15 amino acids. The CDR3 nucleotides read TGTGCCAGTAGGAAACAGGACGGATCTAATTCACCCCTCCACTTT. Amino acids: CASRKQDGSNSPLHF.

This rearrangement joins TRBV28 to TRBJ1-2; 7 bases are a match to TRBD1. After removal of 2 bases from V and 7 bases from J, the junction contained 7 bases not matched to a gene. Germline CDR1 MDHEN, CDR2 SYDVKM. The CDR3 loop spans 14 amino acids. The CDR3: CASSLVQGSRGYTF. DNA for the CDR3: TGTGCCAGCAGTTTAGTACAGGGGTCTCGTGGCTACACCTTC.

This clone showed up just a few times. The genes are TRBV7-2 and TRBJ1-4; TRBD1 agrees at 7 bases. V lost 5 bases to trimming and J lost 7 bases; unmatched junction nucleotides: 7. The germline gives CDR1 SGHTA, CDR2 FQGNSA. The CDR3 spans 14 residues. The chain's CDR3 is CASSLGGGGEKLFF. The CDR3 DNA follows: TGTGCCAGCAGCCTAGGGGGCGGGGGTGAAAAACTGTTTTTT.

The rearrangement uses TRBV3-1 (or the pseudogene TRBV3-2) and TRBJ1-4; D remains unclear. The germline V and J ends were trimmed by 4 bases and 8 bases, with 8 bases remaining between them. This CDR3 has 12 residues. Germline V gene lookup returns CDR1 LGHDT and CDR2 YNNKEL (reference sequence). This CDR3 is CASSRAAEKLFF. The DNA of the CDR3 is TGTGCCAGCAGCCGAGCCGCCGAAAAACTGTTTTTT.

The chain has TRBV5-1 and TRBJ2-5; TRBD2 might be the D (5 bases). Trimming removed 5 bases from V and 5 bases from J, with 16 bases in between. Looked up from germline, CDR1 is SGHRS and CDR2 is YFSETQ. CDR3 length: 14 residues. CDR3 residues: CASSSSEDWETQYF. The CDR3 DNA reads as TGCGCCAGCAGTAGTAGCGAAGATTGGGAGACCCAGTACTTC.

The chain recombines TRBV27 with TRBJ2-7; D possibly corresponds to TRBD1 (5 bases). The V gene lost 4 bases and the J gene lost 3 bases, with 10 bases spanning the gap. The CDR3 has 13 residues. Germline V lookup: CDR1 MNHEY, CDR2 SMNVEV (reference sequence). CDR3 sequence: CASSSGLHYEQYV. CDR3 in DNA: TGTGCCAGCAGTTCAGGGCTTCACTACGAGCAGTACGTC.

This clone was observed a few times. The chain carries TRBV7-8 and TRBJ1-5; D perhaps matches TRBD1 (5 bases). The germline V gene encodes CDR1 SGHVS and CDR2 FQNEAQ. Trimming shortened V by 4 bases and J by 4 bases, and 11 bases separated the two germline ends. The length of the CDR3 is 14 residues. The CDR3 coding sequence is TGTGCCAGCAGCTGGGAAACAGGAAATCAGCCCCAGCATTTT. Its translation is CASSWETGNQPQHF.

This clone was found once. V gene TRBV11-2 combines with J gene TRBJ2-5; no clear D gene. Per the germline V gene, CDR1 is SGHAT and CDR2 is FQNNGV. Trimming cost V 5 bases and J 2 bases, with 21 bases left between them. The CDR3 sequence is 17 residues long. The CDR3 DNA is TGTGCCAGCAGCCCGAGACTGGCGGCCGGCGAACAAGAGACCCAGTACTTC. Translated: CASSPRLAAGEQETQYF.

This chain uses TRBV2 with TRBJ1-2; 7 bases fit TRBD1. V lost 7 bases to trimming and J lost 2 bases; unmatched junction nucleotides: 7. The germline V gene encodes CDR1 SNHLY and CDR2 FYNNEI. The CDR3 contains 14 residues. CDR3 in DNA: TGTGCCAGCATAGACAGGGCTGGAAACTATGGCTACACCTTC. Protein product: CASIDRAGNYGYTF. The variable domain in full, with the rest retrieved from reference TRBV2 and TRBJ1-2, is EPEVTQTPSHQVTQMGQEVILRCVPISNHLYFYWYRQILGQKVEFLVSFYNNEISEKSEIFDDQFSVERPDGSNFTLKIRSTKLEDSAMYFCASIDRAGNYGYTFGSGTRLTVV.

V gene TRBV5-6 combines with J gene TRBJ2-6; perhaps TRBD2 as D (5 bases). The V end was cut by 8 bases, the J end by 2 bases, with 14 bases between. The CDR3 has 15 residues. Germline lookup yields CDR1 SGHDT and CDR2 YYEEEE. The CDR3 sequence is CASRGLHTGANVLTF. The DNA of the CDR3 is TGTGCCAGTCGGGGTCTACACACTGGGGCCAACGTCCTGACTTTC.

J is TRBJ1-1 and V is TRBV19, with unresolved D. The germline V gene encodes CDR1 LNHDA and CDR2 SQIVND (reference sequence). The CDR3 has 13 amino acids. V lost 7 bases to trimming and J lost 2 bases, with 11 bases between them. The DNA of the CDR3 is TGTGCCAGTAAACCGCCAGAAAACACTGAAGCTTTCTTT. This gives the protein CASKPPENTEAFF.

The chain employs TRBV3-1 (or the pseudogene TRBV3-2) and TRBJ2-7, with 7 positions matching TRBD1. Per the germline V gene, CDR1 is LGHDT and CDR2 is YNNKEL (reference sequence). The CDR3 covers 14 residues. V was clipped by 0 bases and J by 9 bases; unmatched bases: 8. The CDR3 loop is CASSQDFRGSVQYF. The CDR3 DNA is TGTGCCAGCAGCCAAGATTTCAGGGGGTCGGTGCAGTACTTC.

Only one count was recorded for this clone. The gene calls are TRBV18 and TRBJ1-4, with D possibly matching TRBD1 (6 bases). CDR1 and CDR2 (germline): KGHSH, LQKENI. V was shortened by 6 bases and J by 6 bases, with 14 bases between the two germline ends. This CDR3 region has 14 residues. The CDR3 coding sequence is TGTGCCAGCTCTCCCCGGGACAAGGATGAAAAACTGTTTTTT. Its protein product is CASSPRDKDEKLFF.

This clone was seen a handful of times. The chain is built from TRBV7-8 and TRBJ1-2; 7 nucleotides agree with TRBD1. The ends lost 1 base at V and 1 base at J; junction bases unmatched: 18. Germline V gene data show CDR1 as SGHVS and CDR2 as FQNEAQ. The CDR3 contains 20 residues. CDR3 coding DNA: TGTGCCAGCAGCTTAGGTGGGCGGGGTGCTGGGACAGCCAATAACTATGGCTACACCTTC. Translating gives CASSLGGRGAGTANNYGYTF.

This clone was detected only once. V and J are TRBV4-1 and TRBJ2-3; the D gene is possibly TRBD1 (6 bases). Germline V CDR1 and CDR2: MGHRA, YSYEKL. The CDR3 extends over 16 amino acids. Trimming left V 2 bases short and J 1 base short, with 13 bases between. The CDR3 protein is CASSQQLGGGTDTQYF. The CDR3, as DNA: TGCGCCAGCAGCCAACAGTTAGGGGGTGGCACAGATACGCAGTATTTT.

The gene calls are TRBV28 and TRBJ1-4, with D uncertain. This CDR3 is 14 amino acids long. The germline V and J ends were trimmed by 4 bases and 7 bases, with 13 bases remaining between them. Germline V gene sequence: CDR1 MDHEN, CDR2 SYDVKM. The CDR3 reads CASSSTVRGEKLFF. CDR3 sequence (DNA): TGTGCCAGCAGTTCCACTGTAAGAGGTGAAAAACTGTTTTTT.

This clone was seen more than once but under ten times. V and J are TRBV6-4 and TRBJ1-6, with 10 bases that match TRBD1. This CDR3 is 15 amino acids long. The ends lost 4 bases at V and 8 bases at J; junction bases unmatched: 5. Germline CDR1 is MRHNA and CDR2 is SNTAGT. The CDR3: CASSGSGTGDSPLHF. The DNA of the CDR3 is TGTGCCAGCAGTGGGTCCGGGACAGGGGATTCACCCCTCCACTTT.

The chain couples TRBV18 to TRBJ1-1; TRBD1 aligns across 9 bases. The CDR3 spans 16 residues. The germline CDR1 and CDR2 sequences are KGHSH and LQKENI. Unmatched junction bases numbered 6, after V lost 3 bases and J lost 1 base. The CDR3 is CASSPRTGAKNTEAFF. CDR3 nucleotide sequence: TGTGCCAGCTCACCGCGGACAGGGGCTAAGAACACTGAAGCTTTCTTT.

CDR3 sequence reads: CASGQSHSGNTIYF. The DNA of the CDR3 is TGTGCCAGCGGACAGTCCCACTCTGGAAACACCATATATTTT. The J gene is TRBJ1-3, the V gene TRBV6-5, with D possibly TRBD1 on 6 matching bases. This CDR3 has 14 residues. V gave up 8 bases and J gave up 0 bases, with 11 bases separating them. Germline assignment: CDR1 MNHEY and CDR2 SVGAGI.

CDR3 sequence (DNA): TGCGCCAGCAGCTCCCCGGGGGACCAAGAAAAACTGTTTTTT. Translated, it gives CASSSPGDQEKLFF. The chain is built from TRBV5-1 and TRBJ1-4; the D gene is possibly TRBD1 (5 bases). V was pared by 3 bases and J by 8 bases, with 14 bases between. The CDR3 length is 14 residues. Germline-derived CDR1 and CDR2 are SGHRS and YFSETQ.